This T cell receptor (beta chain) appears in the sequencing data of a study of blood T cell repertoires in COVID-19. Study at large: The United States, Italy and Spain supplied acute and convalescent COVID-19 samples. T cells, B-cell-depleted T cells, or PBMCs provided the cDNA or gDNA that served as material.

Germline trimming cut 5 bases from V and 2 bases from J; bases unmatched to any gene: 1. This CDR3 region has 14 residues. Germline CDR1 MDHEN, CDR2 SYDVKM. In the study's own analysis: Reference gene primers were amplified, and this amplification served to estimate nucleated cell counts. Generated by immunoSEQ multiplex PCR, the TCRdb table keeps only in-frame clones and is missing some. V, J and clone size were drawn from that table, and D and trimming were deduced from the DNA. The sample lists tens of thousands of clones, around 80% occurring once. The chain combines TRBV28 with TRBJ2-7; 12 bases are shared with TRBD2. The source is a human donor in a cohort sampled during active COVID-19. What was sequenced was peripheral blood. CDR3 sequence reads: CASSTSGGPYEQYF. The CDR3, as DNA: TGTGCCAGCAGTACTAGCGGGGGGCCCTACGAGCAGTACTTC.